This is a list of T cell receptor beta chains from one sample in a study of early T cells in non-severe SARS-CoV-2 infection. TCRdb redid the calling of the 5' RACE reads with MiXCR, one entry per CDR3 protein. The sample shows fewer than 30,000 distinct CDR3 sequences, less than 6.5% of them seen only once. The sample consisted of whole blood. Every receptor here comes from an adult who was a healthcare worker with PCR-confirmed SARS-CoV-2 infection or an uninfected control (not recorded which). CDR3s include the opening cysteine and the closing phenylalanine or tryptophan.

V,CDR3
TRBV3-1,CASRRTGSGNTIYF
TRBV4-1,CASSPWGQGNTEAFF
TRBV29-1,CSVADSSYEQYF
TRBV6-6,CATRTMRPGGTDTQYF
TRBV4-2,CASSLDRAGTGELFF
TRBV5-1,CASSLRLQGTTEAFF
TRBV10-2,CASSDWDGTGKLFF
TRBV18,CASSPTGGLGNQPQHF
TRBV4-3,CASSHRDRADSYEQYF
TRBV4-1,CASAQVQRQPQHF